This T cell receptor beta chain was profiled in a study of metastatic and nonmetastatic thyroid tumors. On the study more broadly: The study looked at repertoires side by side in blood and in tumor or nodule tissue from malignant and benign thyroid patients. Notes on the study in general: As reported, TCR beta diversity in blood and tumor was significantly higher in malignant thyroid tumors than in benign nodules.

Germline values: CDR1 SGHAT, CDR2 FQDESV (reference sequence). The V and J ends lost 5 bases and 2 bases, in that order; junction bases with no gene match: 2. The CDR3 is 17 amino acids. This clone showed up just a few times. Its specificity is unknown. The entire patient cohort was treatment-naive prior to thyroid surgery. As originally analysed: Clinicopathological groups supplied CDR3 differences that were used to build a distant-metastasis classifier for papillary thyroid cancer. TCRdb re-called the PCR reads via MiXCR. The V and J calls and clone size are TCRdb's, not the authors'. The data show 16,000 or so clones, with under 30% seen just once and about 9.4% held by the top ten.

The sample was adjacent normal tissue. This sequence joins TRBV11-1 and TRBJ2-6, with 14 bases fitting TRBD2. The TCR sequence derives from a female donor with papillary thyroid cancer or a benign thyroid nodule (not recorded which). Some clones in this sample may be carry-over from other donors' samples. Here the CDR3 reads CASSPGLAGAGANVLTF. CDR3 DNA sequence: TGTGCCAGCAGCCCGGGACTAGCGGGAGCTGGGGCCAACGTCCTGACTTTC.